The 15 T cell receptor beta chains presented below share a single source sample, sequenced in a study of identifying expanded T cells in peripheral blood. Here immunoSEQ multiplex PCR was the method, and the copy in TCRdb shows in-frame clones only, minus some. The sample lists about 100,000 clones, approximately 88% occurring once. Sequencing input: blood. These TCRs come from a person aged 18 to 70 in good health.

In its sample, this clone was seen a few times. The chain employs TRBV6-5 and TRBJ2-2; D is unclear. The V gene's germline CDR1 is MNHEY and CDR2 SVGAGI. V was clipped by 0 bases and J by 9 bases, with 14 bases between them. The CDR3 loop spans 15 amino acids. CDR3 loop: CASSYSSRISRELFF. The CDR3 DNA follows: TGTGCCAGCAGTTACTCGAGTCGGATCTCCCGGGAGCTGTTTTTT.

This chain joins TRBV7-8 and TRBJ1-2, with D possibly TRBD1 on 6 matching bases. The germline V gene encodes CDR1 SGHVS and CDR2 FQNEAQ. The CDR3 has 16 amino acids. V dropped 4 bases and J dropped 5 bases, with 20 bases sitting between them. The CDR3 DNA reads as TGTGCCAGCAGCTCCAGACGCCGGACAGAGACTTATGGCTACACCTTC. Its protein product is CASSSRRRTETYGYTF.

The V gene is TRBV7-6, the J gene TRBJ2-7; TRBD2 agrees at 7 bases. This CDR3 is 14 amino acids long. CDR1 SGHVS and CDR2 FNYEAQ come from the germline V gene. V gave up 0 bases and J gave up 7 bases; unmatched junction bases: 6. The CDR3 bases are TGTGCCAGCAGCTTAGCGGGTTGGGGGGGTGAGCAGTACTTC. Protein sequence: CASSLAGWGGEQYF.

Worth noting for this clone: The germline gene is not matched at one end of the junction; a read error may be the cause. The rearrangement uses TRBV5-1 and TRBJ2-5, with TRBD1 as a possible D gene (5 bases). Germline assignment: CDR1 SGHRS and CDR2 YFSETQ. The CDR3 consists of 13 residues. The CDR3 protein is CASGEGVGAPPDF. CDR3 DNA sequence: TGCGCCAGCGGGGAAGGGGTTGGGGCGCCCCCAGACTTC. Full variable domain (remainder filled in from reference TRBV5-1 and TRBJ2-5): KAGVTQTPRYLIKTRGQQVTLSCSPISGHRSVSWYQQTPGQGLQFLFEYFSETQRNKGNFPGRFSGRQFSNSRSEMNVSTLELGDSALYLCASGEGVGAPPDFGPGTRLLVL.

The chain links TRBV6-5 to TRBJ2-7, with 13 bases that match TRBD2. V dropped 6 bases and J dropped 4; count of bases not matched to a gene: 3. CDR3 length: 14 amino acids. Germline CDR1 is MNHEY and CDR2 is SVGAGI. The CDR3 reads CASSRTSGGYEQYF. In DNA, the CDR3 is TGTGCCAGCAGCCGGACTAGCGGGGGATACGAGCAGTACTTC.

The rearrangement joins TRBV6-5 to TRBJ2-5; TRBD2 matches at 7 bases. The junction had 3 bases not matched to a gene; V was cut back by 2 bases and J by 0 bases. There are 15 residues in the CDR3. Germline V CDR1 and CDR2: MNHEY, SVGAGI. Here the CDR3 DNA reads TGTGCCAGCAGTTACAACGGGGGGTACCAAGAGACCCAGTACTTC. It translates to CASSYNGGYQETQYF.

This rearrangement joins TRBV5-4 to TRBJ2-7, with 12 bases aligning to TRBD2. Germline loops: CDR1 SGHNT, CDR2 YYREEE (reference sequence). The CDR3 loop spans 13 amino acids. J was trimmed by 6 bases and V by 4 bases; bases with no gene match: 2. CDR3 in DNA: TGTGCCAGCAGCCCGGGACTAGCGGGCGAGCAGTACTTC. As protein: CASSPGLAGEQYF. The entire variable domain, with the rest obtained from reference TRBV5-4 and TRBJ2-7, is as follows: ETGVTQSPTHLIKTRGQQVTLRCSSQSGHNTVSWYQQALGQGPQFIFQYYREEENGRGNFPPRFSGLQFPNYSSELNVNALELDDSALYLCASSPGLAGEQYFGPGTRLTVT.

The rearrangement joins TRBV6-1 to TRBJ1-2; tentative D call: TRBD1 (5 bases). CDR3 length equals 16 residues. The V gene's germline CDR1 is MNHNS and CDR2 SASEGT. Deletions cut 3 bases from V and 4 bases from J, with 18 bases between. The CDR3 sequence: CASSDPTQQATYGYTF. In nucleotides, the CDR3 is TGTGCCAGCAGTGACCCGACGCAACAGGCGACCTATGGCTACACCTTC.

DNA of the CDR3: TGTGCCAGCAGCCGCGACAGGGGATACGGCGAGCAGTACTTC. Translated, it gives CASSRDRGYGEQYF. This chain joins TRBV11-2 and TRBJ2-7; 8 bases match TRBD1. This CDR3 is 14 amino acids long. After removal of 5 bases from V and 6 bases from J, the junction contained 9 bases not matched to a gene. Germline V gene data show CDR1 as SGHAT and CDR2 as FQNNGV.

The rearrangement joins TRBV2 to TRBJ1-1; no definite D call. This CDR3 contains 12 residues. Trimming removed 5 bases from V and 10 bases from J, with 14 bases in between. Looked up from germline, CDR1 is SNHLY and CDR2 is FYNNEI. This chain's CDR3 is CASSIVRLGAFF. DNA of the CDR3: TGTGCCAGCAGTATCGTAAGATTGGGAGCTTTCTTT.

The rearrangement joins TRBV5-6 to TRBJ2-5, with D uncertain. V dropped 0 bases and J dropped 7 bases, with 7 bases sitting between them. Germline assignment: CDR1 SGHDT and CDR2 YYEEEE. The length of the CDR3 is 12 residues. The chain's CDR3 is CASSLARVTQYF. The DNA for the CDR3 is TGTGCCAGCAGCTTGGCAAGGGTGACCCAGTACTTC.

This chain connects TRBV18 to TRBJ2-3, with D possibly matching TRBD1 (5 bases). V dropped 5 bases and J dropped 0 bases, with 9 bases sitting between them. The germline V gene encodes CDR1 KGHSH and CDR2 LQKENI. The CDR3 runs 14 residues. The CDR3 loop is CASSGQPSTDTQYF. In nucleotides, the CDR3 is TGTGCCAGCTCAGGACAACCCAGCACAGATACGCAGTATTTT.

The chain couples TRBV10-3 to TRBJ2-7; possible D gene TRBD1, 6 bases. This CDR3 contains 14 residues. Germline CDR1 is ENHRY and CDR2 is SYGVKD. The germline V and J ends were trimmed by 3 bases and 6 bases, with 15 bases remaining between them. CDR3 loop: CAISDATQGREQYF. The CDR3 DNA follows: TGTGCCATCAGTGATGCTACACAGGGTCGCGAGCAGTACTTC.

The chain joins TRBV4-2 to TRBJ2-1; 11 bases are shared with TRBD2. J was trimmed by 6 bases and V by 3 bases; bases with no gene match: 4. The CDR3 loop spans 15 amino acids. Germline V gene sequence: CDR1 LGHNA, CDR2 YNFKEQ. The CDR3: CASSQLAGGINEQFF. The CDR3 DNA is TGTGCCAGCAGCCAGCTAGCGGGGGGCATCAATGAGCAGTTCTTC.

The rearrangement joins TRBV6-6 to TRBJ2-6; the D is unclear. Germline CDR1 is MNHNY and CDR2 is SVGAGI (reference sequence). This CDR3 spans 15 amino acids. Deletions cut 4 bases from V and 2 bases from J, with 9 bases between. The CDR3 region is CASSSHLTGANVLTF. The CDR3 DNA is TGTGCCAGCAGTTCCCACCTGACTGGGGCCAACGTCCTGACTTTC.